This T cell receptor (beta chain) is from a study of blood T cell repertoires in COVID-19. Germline V gene sequence: CDR1 SNHLY, CDR2 FYNNEI. The CDR3 runs to 14 residues. Trimming pared 6 bases from V and 3 bases from J, leaving 14 bases between. Method: immunoSEQ multiplex PCR; TCRdb's copy keeps in-frame clones and lacks some. The table has about 150,000 clones, more than 65% seen once. The rearrangement links TRBV2 to TRBJ1-1; tentatively, D is TRBD1 (6 bases). The sequence derives from a woman aged 45-65 years with acute or convalescent COVID-19. The sample taken for sequencing was peripheral blood. The CDR3 loop is CASSGTGIDTEAFF. CDR3 nucleotide sequence: TGTGCCAGCAGCGGTACAGGGATAGACACTGAAGCTTTCTTT.